This entry is about one T cell receptor (beta chain). The sample comes from a study of blood T cell repertoires in COVID-19. In the authors' workflow: For nucleated cells, counts were estimated from reference gene primer amplification. Generated by immunoSEQ multiplex PCR, the TCRdb table keeps only in-frame clones and is missing some. V, J and clone size reflect that table, while D and trimming were determined from the DNA. The sample has hundreds of thousands of clones, around 89% seen once. CDR1 is SGHRS, CDR2 YFSETQ, per germline. This CDR3 region has 17 residues. Trimming cost V 4 bases and J 0 bases, with 20 bases left between them.

V gene TRBV5-1 combines with J gene TRBJ2-7; the D gene is possibly TRBD2 (5 bases). Material for sequencing was peripheral blood. The clonotype originates from a woman aged 45-65 years with COVID-19, enrolled during active disease. Here the CDR3 reads CASSLQPRLTDSYEQYF. The CDR3 nucleotides read TGCGCCAGCAGCCTCCAACCCCGACTAACCGACTCCTACGAGCAGTACTTC.